The 31 T cell receptor beta chains below come from one sample, sequenced in a study of T cells in women clearing cervical HPV infection. Method: immunoSEQ multiplex PCR; TCRdb's copy keeps in-frame clones and lacks some. The table counts about 20,000 clones; less than 3.5% lies in the top ten. The sample was blood buffy coat. Source of these receptors: a woman aged 18 to 69 with a cervical HPV16 infection that either progressed to CIN3+ or cleared (not recorded which).

Turning to this clone: With the read ending 3 residues before the CDR3 end, the germline J gene is used to fill in that end. The gene calls are TRBV7-9 and TRBJ1-4; D gene uncertain. The germline CDR1 and CDR2 sequences are SEHNR and FQNEAQ (reference sequence). Trimming stripped 5 bases from V and 6 bases from J, with 13 bases between. The CDR3 loop spans 14 amino acids. The CDR3 sequence is CASSPRATDEKLFF. The CDR3 bases that were read are TGTGCCAGCAGCCCCCGAGCGACTGATGAAAAA.

A remark on this clone: The CDR3 end falls 3 residues outside the read, so it is completed with the germline J gene. This rearrangement joins TRBV6-2 or TRBV6-3 to TRBJ1-2; D remains ambiguous. Trimming removed 0 bases at V and 7 bases at J, with 9 bases between. This CDR3 has 13 residues. CDR1 MNHEY and CDR2 SVGEGT come from the germline V gene. The CDR3 sequence: CASSYSKGSGYTF. Incomplete CDR3 DNA: TGTGCCAGCAGTTACTCGAAAGGGTCTGGC.

As for this clone: The read is 3 residues too short to cover the CDR3 end, so that end is filled in from the germline J gene. This chain joins TRBV7-6 and TRBJ2-1, with TRBD2 as a possible D gene (5 bases). The CDR3 totals 14 residues. The V gene lost 7 bases and the J gene lost 9 bases, with 19 bases spanning the gap. The germline gives CDR1 SGHVS, CDR2 FNYEAQ. Incomplete CDR3 DNA: TGTGCCAGCACGGGCGGGCTAGTTCTGGGTGAG. Amino acids: CASTGGLVLGE. The full CDR3 is CASTGGLVLGEQFF.

In regard to this clone: The read ends 3 residues shy of where the CDR3 ends; the end is completed using the germline J gene. The chain combines TRBV28 with TRBJ1-4; 8 bases are a match to TRBD1. V gave up 4 bases and J gave up 8 bases; unmatched junction bases: 6. The germline CDR1 and CDR2 sequences are MDHEN and SYDVKM. CDR3 length: 14 amino acids. CDR3 bases read: TGTGCCAGCAGTTCTGGACAGGGACCGGAAAAA. The encoded protein is CASSSGQGPEK. The complete CDR3 protein is CASSSGQGPEKLFF.

Turning to this clone: The missing CDR3 end, 3 residues past where the read stops, is filled in from the germline J gene. The chain links TRBV7-3 to TRBJ2-7, with 9 nucleotides matching TRBD1. The CDR3 has 15 amino acids. CDR1 is SGHTA and CDR2 is FQGTGA in the germline V gene. With V trimmed by 5 bases and J by 4 bases, 9 bases remained unmatched. The DNA read from the CDR3 is TGTGCCAGCAGCCCAACCGGGACAGGGATATACGAG. This gives the protein CASSPTGTGIYE. The CDR3, in full, reads CASSPTGTGIYEQYF. Supplemented by reference TRBV7-3 and TRBJ2-7, the full variable domain reads GAGVSQTPSNKVTEKGKYVELRCDPISGHTALYWYRQSLGQGPEFLIYFQGTGAADDSGLPNDRFFAVRPEGSVSTLKIQRTERGDSAVYLCASSPTGTGIYEQYFGPGTRLTVT.

As concerns this clone: The sequenced fragment ends 3 residues before the CDR3 boundary, so the rest is inferred from the germline J gene. The rearrangement joins TRBV5-5 to TRBJ2-1; no definite D call. CDR1 SGHKS and CDR2 YYEKEE come from the germline V gene (reference sequence). CDR3 length: 15 amino acids. V was clipped by 4 bases and J by 3 bases, with 14 bases between them. This CDR3 is CASSPDIVSYNEQFF. The covered CDR3 bases are TGTGCCAGCAGCCCCGATATCGTCAGCTACAATGAG.

As regards this clone: The read terminates 3 residues before the CDR3 end, so the remaining end is supplied by the germline J gene. This rearrangement joins TRBV5-1 to TRBJ2-3; D remains unclear. The length of the CDR3 is 13 residues. V lost 1 base and J lost 4, with 7 bases in between. In germline, CDR1 is SGHRS, CDR2 YFSETQ. CDR3 DNA (partial): TGCGCCAGCAGCTTGAGCGTGTCAGATACG. It specifies CASSLSVSDT. Given in full, the CDR3 is CASSLSVSDTQYF.

Of note for this clone: The read is 3 residues too short to cover the CDR3 end, so that end is filled in from the germline J gene. The rearrangement joins TRBV30 to TRBJ2-1; TRBD1 agrees at 10 bases. V was pared by 7 bases and J by 2 bases, with 8 bases of the junction left unmatched. CDR3 length: 15 residues. Germline V gives CDR1 GTSNPN, CDR2 SVGIG (reference sequence). The CDR3 bases that were read are TGTGCCTTGGCCCTAGGGACAGGGGCCTACAATGAG. Amino acids: CALALGTGAYNE. The full CDR3 reads CALALGTGAYNEQFF.

Note on this clone: The read comes to an end 3 residues before the CDR3 does, leaving the germline J gene to fill in the end. The chain combines TRBV24-1 with TRBJ2-5; 7 bases map to TRBD2. Germline V gene sequence: CDR1 KGHDR, CDR2 SFDVKD. J gave up 7 bases and V 2 bases, and 9 bases lay outside the gene matches. The CDR3 consists of 15 residues. The DNA read from the CDR3 is TGTGCCACCAGTGATTCGGCTAGCGGCTCGGGGACC. As protein: CATSDSASGSGT. The whole CDR3 protein is CATSDSASGSGTQYF.

For this clone: The read finishes 3 residues shy of the CDR3 end, and the germline J gene is used to complete it. The gene calls are TRBV7-2 and TRBJ1-2; TRBD1 matches 11 bases. The length of the CDR3 is 14 residues. Germline-derived CDR1 and CDR2 are SGHTA and FQGNSA. The DNA read from the CDR3 is TGTGCCAGCAGCTACCTCGGGACAGGGGGTAGC. This codes for CASSYLGTGGS. The complete CDR3 reads CASSYLGTGGSYTF.

Comment on this clone: The read ends 3 residues before the CDR3 terminus; that terminus is restored from the germline J gene. The chain joins TRBV30 to TRBJ2-2, with D perhaps matching TRBD2 (5 bases). CDR3 length equals 13 residues. Trimming took 2 bases from V and 1 from J, leaving 5 bases between them. Germline lookup yields CDR1 GTSNPN and CDR2 SVGIG (reference sequence). The CDR3 is CAWSRGNTGELFF. The DNA read from the CDR3 is TGTGCCTGGAGTCGGGGGAACACCGGGGAG.

Notes on this clone: The DNA ends 3 residues before the CDR3 does, and the rest of the CDR3 is filled in from the germline J gene. The chain employs TRBV18 and TRBJ1-3, with TRBD1 identical over 7 bases. The CDR3 length is 17 residues. The V segment lost 3 bases and the J segment 4 bases; nucleotides outside the gene matches: 12. Germline-derived CDR1 and CDR2 are KGHSH and LQKENI. CDR3 loop: CASSPMTLGDSGNTIYF. The CDR3 DNA, read in part, is TGTGCCAGCTCACCTATGACCCTGGGGGACAGCGGAAACACC. Full variable domain (rest looked up from reference TRBV18 and TRBJ1-3): NAGVMQNPRHLVRRRGQEARLRCSPMKGHSHVYWYRQLPEEGLKFMVYLQKENIIDESGMPKERFSAEFPKEGPSILRIQQVVRGDSAAYFCASSPMTLGDSGNTIYFGEGSWLTVV.

On this clone itself: The DNA ends 3 residues before the CDR3 does, and the rest of the CDR3 is filled in from the germline J gene. The chain has TRBV6-2 or TRBV6-3 and TRBJ2-1; the match to TRBD2 covers 11 bases. The CDR3 is 16 amino acids. With V trimmed by 6 bases and J by 4 bases, 8 bases remained unmatched. Per the germline V gene, CDR1 is MNHEY and CDR2 is SVGEGT. The CDR3 reads CASSLGTSGMYNEQFF. CDR3 DNA (partial): TGTGCCAGCAGCCTTGGGACTAGCGGTATGTACAATGAG.

On this clone: The read halts 3 residues ahead of the CDR3 end, with the missing end drawn from the germline J gene. The rearrangement links TRBV2 to TRBJ1-2; D is perhaps TRBD1 (6 bases). V lost 4 bases and J 7 bases, leaving 16 bases between the germline ends. This CDR3 comprises 14 residues. CDR1 and CDR2 (germline): SNHLY, FYNNEI. The chain's CDR3 is CASSAGQGIAGYTF. The DNA read from the CDR3 is TGTGCCAGCAGTGCGGGGCAGGGGATTGCTGGC.

About this clone itself: The read terminates 3 residues ahead of where the CDR3 ends, so the germline J gene completes it. The chain uses TRBV5-1 and TRBJ2-1, with TRBD2 matching 9 bases. CDR1 and CDR2 from the germline V gene are SGHRS and YFSETQ. J gave up 5 bases and V 1 base, and 7 bases lay outside the gene matches. CDR3 size: 16 residues. The part of the CDR3 DNA that was read is TGCGCCAGCAGCTTGACTATAGCGGGGGAGAACAATGAG. Translation: CASSLTIAGENNE. From start to end, the CDR3 is CASSLTIAGENNEQFF. The full variable domain, in which reference TRBV5-1 and TRBJ2-1 provide the parts outside the CDR3, is KAGVTQTPRYLIKTRGQQVTLSCSPISGHRSVSWYQQTPGQGLQFLFEYFSETQRNKGNFPGRFSGRQFSNSRSEMNVSTLELGDSALYLCASSLTIAGENNEQFFGPGTRLTVL.

This chain's CDR3 is CASSLAGSGLATEQFF. The sequenced CDR3 bases are TGTGCCAGCAGCTTAGCGGGGTCGGGACTAGCGACTGAG. The chain combines TRBV7-2 with TRBJ2-1, with 10 bases aligning to TRBD2. The read is 3 residues too short to cover the CDR3 end, so that end is filled in from the germline J gene. Looked up from germline, CDR1 is SGHTA and CDR2 is FQGNSA. V lost 0 bases and J lost 9; bases outside the gene matches: 8. This CDR3 has 16 residues.

A note on this clone: The read falls 3 residues short of the CDR3 end, and the missing part is taken from the germline J gene. V usage is TRBV2 and J usage is TRBJ1-2; D ambiguous. Trimming left V 5 bases short and J 6 bases short, with 16 bases between. CDR3 length equals 14 residues. The V gene's germline CDR1 is SNHLY and CDR2 FYNNEI. This chain's CDR3 is CASSLSPRGDGYTF. The part of the CDR3 DNA that was read is TGTGCCAGCAGTCTCTCCCCCCGGGGTGATGGC.

As for this clone: The read gets to within 3 residues of the CDR3 end, and the germline J gene fills in the rest. J is TRBJ2-3 and V is TRBV5-4; 10 positions agree with TRBD2. CDR3 length: 15 residues. The germline gives CDR1 SGHNT, CDR2 YYREEE (reference sequence). Trimming removed 4 bases from V and 6 bases from J; junction bases left unmatched: 8. The CDR3 region is CASSASGGAVDTQYF. CDR3 DNA, as far as it was read: TGTGCCAGCAGCGCGAGCGGGGGGGCCGTGGATACG.

Worth noting for this clone: Coverage ceases 3 residues before the CDR3 finishes, and the germline J gene fills in the end. The V gene is TRBV10-2, the J gene TRBJ1-1, with 8 nucleotides matching TRBD1. The CDR3 runs to 16 residues. In germline, CDR1 is WSHSY, CDR2 SAAADI. With V trimmed by 8 bases and J by 5 bases, 16 bases remained unmatched. CDR3 DNA, as far as it was read: TGCGCCAGCCTCGAGATATTACAGGGGGGAAGGACTGAA. It specifies CASLEILQGGRTE. The CDR3 in full is CASLEILQGGRTEAFF.

As concerns this clone: Read sequence stops 3 residues before the CDR3 end, and the germline J gene provides the missing end. The chain uses TRBV4-2 and TRBJ1-6; 10 nucleotides align to TRBD1. CDR1 is LGHNA, CDR2 YNFKEQ, per germline. J gave up 9 bases and V 4 bases, and 6 bases lay outside the gene matches. CDR3 length equals 15 residues. CDR3 bases read: TGTGCCAGCAGCCCGGACAGGGGGAGGGTTTCACCC. Protein product: CASSPDRGRVSP. The CDR3 as a whole reads CASSPDRGRVSPLHF.

As regards this clone: The DNA ends 3 residues before the CDR3 does, and the rest of the CDR3 is filled in from the germline J gene. The chain combines TRBV20-1 with TRBJ1-6, with D possibly being TRBD1 (6 bases). The V gene lost 5 bases and the J gene lost 3 bases, with 14 bases spanning the gap. The germline CDR1 and CDR2 sequences are DFQATT and SNEGSKA (reference sequence). The CDR3 contains 15 residues. CDR3 protein: CSAPGQPLYNSPLHF. CDR3 DNA (partial): TGCAGTGCTCCTGGACAGCCCCTCTATAATTCACCC.

Worth noting for this clone: The CDR3 end lies 3 residues beyond the end of the read and is filled in from the germline J gene. The chain combines TRBV19 with TRBJ1-4; D may be TRBD1 (5 bases). The length of the CDR3 is 15 residues. The V end lost 6 bases, the J end lost 0 bases, and 11 bases lay between the germline ends. Germline V gene lookup returns CDR1 LNHDA and CDR2 SQIVND (reference sequence). CDR3 sequence reads: CASRLQGATNEKLFF. The sequenced CDR3 bases are TGTGCCAGTAGACTTCAGGGCGCAACTAATGAAAAA. The full variable domain, completed using reference TRBV19 and TRBJ1-4, is DGGITQSPKYLFRKEGQNVTLSCEQNLNHDAMYWYRQDPGQGLRLIYYSQIVNDFQKGDIAEGYSVSREKKESFPLTVTSAQKNPTAFYLCASRLQGATNEKLFFGSGTQLSVL.

For this clone: From the germline J gene comes the end of the CDR3, since the read stops 3 residues before it. The genes are TRBV9 and TRBJ2-7; no definite D call. CDR1 and CDR2 from the germline V gene are SGDLS and YYNGEE. V was shortened by 0 bases and J by 3 bases, with 13 bases between the two germline ends. CDR3 size: 15 residues. The DNA read from the CDR3 is TGTGCCAGCAGCGTAGCCCCTTCTCAGGACTACGAG. Its translation: CASSVAPSQDYE. The full CDR3 sequence reads CASSVAPSQDYEQYF.

The sequenced part of the CDR3 DNA is TGCGCCAGCAGCTTGGAACAGGGGGGGGGTGAAAAA. Translated: CASSLEQGGGEK. In full, the CDR3 is CASSLEQGGGEKLFF. The V and J genes are TRBV5-1 and TRBJ1-4, with 8 bases fitting TRBD1. The read finishes 3 residues shy of the CDR3 end, and the germline J gene is used to complete it. The CDR3 consists of 15 residues. Trimming took 0 bases from V and 7 from J; bases not matched to a gene: 5. Germline V gene lookup returns CDR1 SGHRS and CDR2 YFSETQ.

The sequenced part of the CDR3 DNA is TGTGCCAGAAGCTTGGAGCGAAGTGGA. It is translated as CARSLERSG. The CDR3 in full is CARSLERSGAFF. The rearrangement links TRBV5-3 to TRBJ1-1; D gene uncertain. Sequencing ends 3 residues short of the CDR3 end; the germline J gene provides the rest. TRBV5-3 is sorted into the ORF group, with uncertain function. The length of the CDR3 is 12 residues.

About this clone itself: The read gets to within 3 residues of the CDR3 end, and the germline J gene fills in the rest. This chain connects TRBV12-3 or TRBV12-4 to TRBJ2-7; TRBD1 might be the D (6 bases). Between the trimmed V and J ends, which lost 3 bases and 3 bases, there was a span of 12 bases. This CDR3 is built from 14 residues. CDR3 region: CASSFRQGFYEQYF. The sequenced CDR3 bases are TGTGCCAGCAGTTTCCGTCAGGGGTTCTACGAG.

Points on this clone: The CDR3 goes on 3 residues after the read ends, and that part is filled in from the germline J gene. This chain connects TRBV2 to TRBJ1-1, with D possibly TRBD1 on 5 matching bases. Deletions cut 5 bases from V and 6 bases from J, with 16 bases between. CDR1 is SNHLY and CDR2 is FYNNEI in the germline V gene. This CDR3 is 14 amino acids long. CDR3 in amino acids: CASSKPGGLSEAFF. The sequenced CDR3 bases are TGTGCCAGCAGTAAGCCGGGGGGGTTGTCTGAA.

For this clone: The CDR3 extends 3 residues past the end of the read, so its final part is completed from the germline J gene. The chain has TRBV2 and TRBJ2-1, with 9 bases fitting TRBD2. The V and J ends lost 5 bases and 2 bases, in that order; junction bases with no gene match: 13. Germline V gene lookup returns CDR1 SNHLY and CDR2 FYNNEI. The CDR3 consists of 18 residues. The DNA read from the CDR3 is TGTGCCAGCAGTAGTGGCGGGGGGGCTTTCGGCACCTACAATGAG. Protein: CASSSGGGAFGTYNE. The complete CDR3 sequence is CASSSGGGAFGTYNEQFF.

Regarding this clone: The sequenced fragment ends 3 residues before the CDR3 boundary, so the rest is inferred from the germline J gene. The chain employs TRBV2 and TRBJ2-7, with 7 bases that match TRBD2. Germline trimming cut 3 bases from V and 0 bases from J; bases unmatched to any gene: 5. Germline V lookup: CDR1 SNHLY, CDR2 FYNNEI. The CDR3 extends over 15 amino acids. The CDR3 sequence is CASSDFGGSSYEQYF. The part of the CDR3 DNA that was read is TGTGCCAGCAGTGACTTCGGCGGGAGCTCCTACGAG.

Comments on this clone: The CDR3 end falls 3 residues outside the read, so it is completed with the germline J gene. This rearrangement joins TRBV2 to TRBJ1-1, with D maybe TRBD1 (5 bases). CDR3 length: 14 amino acids. CDR1 is SNHLY and CDR2 is FYNNEI in the germline V gene. V was pared by 8 bases and J by 5 bases, with 18 bases between. CDR3 bases read: TGTGCCAGCGGGGCATTTAGGAGAGGGACTGAA. As protein: CASGAFRRGTE. The whole CDR3 protein is CASGAFRRGTEAFF. Using reference TRBV2 and TRBJ1-1 for the parts outside the CDR3, the full variable domain is EPEVTQTPSHQVTQMGQEVILRCVPISNHLYFYWYRQILGQKVEFLVSFYNNEISEKSEIFDDQFSVERPDGSNFTLKIRSTKLEDSAMYFCASGAFRRGTEAFFGQGTRLTVV.

With regard to this clone: The read ends 3 residues shy of where the CDR3 ends; the end is completed using the germline J gene. V is TRBV12-3 or TRBV12-4 and J is TRBJ2-7, with D maybe TRBD2 (6 bases). The V gene lost 2 bases and the J gene lost 2 bases, with 13 bases spanning the gap. The CDR3 runs 15 residues. The covered CDR3 bases are TGTGCCAGCAGTTTAAGCGGAGGGATAACCTACGAG. Its translation: CASSLSGGITYE. The whole CDR3 reads CASSLSGGITYEQYF.